These 28 T cell receptor beta chains were sequenced from one sample in a study of CD8 T cells in Susac syndrome. An amount of RNA that ranged from roughly 0.45 to 1 ug was reverse transcribed with random hexamers. TCRdb independently ran MiXCR on the immunoSEQ multiplex PCR reads; one entry per CDR3 protein. This sample has about 300,000 distinct CDR3 sequences, with approximately 81% found just once. The sequencing input was CD8+ T cells from PBMCs. The receptors come from a human donor with multiple sclerosis.

This chain uses TRBV20-1 with TRBJ1-6; unclear D gene. The germline V gene has CDR1 DFQATT and CDR2 SNEGSKA (reference sequence). The CDR3 is made up of 16 amino acids. Trimming left V 0 bases short and J 0 bases short, with 9 bases between. CDR3 protein: CSARDSETSYNSPLHF. CDR3 nucleotides: TGCAGTGCTAGAGATAGCGAAACCTCCTATAATTCACCCCTCCACTTT.

This clonotype was counted once. A read error may account for a junction end that differs from germline. The chain uses TRBV27 and TRBJ1-2; 11 bases fit TRBD1. Germline loops: CDR1 MNHEY, CDR2 SMNVEV (reference sequence). The CDR3 sequence is 15 residues long. The CDR3 reads CASSRRTGGLYGHTF. The CDR3 bases are TGTGCCAGCAGTCGCCGGACAGGGGGCCTCTATGGCCACACCTTC.

The V and J genes are TRBV6-4 and TRBJ1-2, with unresolved D. Germline V gene lookup returns CDR1 MRHNA and CDR2 SNTAGT. Trimming cost V 0 bases and J 4 bases, with 6 bases left between them. The CDR3 is 13 residues long. CDR3 nucleotides: TGTGCCAGCAGTGACTCGTTCGGCTATGGCTACACCTTC. This gives the protein CASSDSFGYGYTF.

This clonotype was counted only a few times. The CDR3 here is CASKIGTSTDTQYF. CDR3 DNA sequence: TGTGCCAGCAAGATTGGCACTAGCACAGATACGCAGTATTTT. The rearrangement uses TRBV7-9 and TRBJ2-3; D is unclear. V dropped 7 bases and J dropped 0 bases, with 11 bases sitting between them. The CDR3 runs 14 residues. The V gene's germline CDR1 is SEHNR and CDR2 FQNEAQ (reference sequence).

The V and J genes are TRBV9 and TRBJ1-5; D is ambiguous. Germline assignment: CDR1 SGDLS and CDR2 YYNGEE. V shed 2 bases and J shed 5 bases, with 11 bases lying between them. There are 14 residues in the CDR3. CDR3 sequence: CASSVGSTYQPQHF. The DNA for the CDR3 is TGTGCCAGCAGCGTGGGGTCCACGTATCAGCCCCAGCATTTT.

V usage is TRBV19 and J usage is TRBJ2-1; 9 positions agree with TRBD2. Germline CDR1 reads LNHDA; CDR2 reads SQIVND (reference sequence). The CDR3 spans 15 residues. Trimming removed 8 bases from V and 6 bases from J; junction bases left unmatched: 11. The CDR3 region is CASGYGLAGPNEQFF. DNA of the CDR3: TGTGCCAGTGGGTACGGGCTAGCGGGACCCAATGAGCAGTTCTTC.

This clonotype has just a few counts. This chain links TRBV7-6 with TRBJ2-1; 7 bases are a match to TRBD1. With 1 base clipped from V and 5 bases from J, the junction kept 5 bases outside the gene matches. Germline assignment: CDR1 SGHVS and CDR2 FNYEAQ. The CDR3 covers 15 residues. Written as DNA, the CDR3 is TGTGCCAGCAGCTTAGAAGGGGGCCGGCACAATGAGCAGTTCTTC. Translation: CASSLEGGRHNEQFF. The full variable domain, its missing parts supplied by reference TRBV7-6 and TRBJ2-1, is GAGVSQSPRYKVTKRGQDVALRCDPISGHVSLYWYRQALGQGPEFLTYFNYEAQQDKSGLPNDRFSAERPEGSISTLTIQRTEQRDSAMYRCASSLEGGRHNEQFFGPGTRLTVL.

Of note for this clonotype: A read error may account for a junction end that differs from germline. The gene calls are TRBV5-4 and TRBJ1-4; TRBD1 might be the D (6 bases). This CDR3 comprises 15 residues. The germline CDR1 and CDR2 sequences are SGHNT and YYREEE (reference sequence). The CDR3 DNA is TGTGCCAGCAGCTTGTGGACAGATACTAATGAAAAACTGGTTTTT. Residues: CASSLWTDTNEKLVF.

The rearrangement uses TRBV20-1 and TRBJ1-2, with D possibly TRBD1 on 5 matching bases. This CDR3 is 17 amino acids long. V was cut by 5 bases and J by 4 bases, with 26 bases left in between. The V gene's germline CDR1 is DFQATT and CDR2 SNEGSKA (reference sequence). The CDR3, as DNA: TGCAGTGCTTCAGAATCAGAGACAGTCTTTCGGGGCTATGGCTACACCTTC. It encodes CSASESETVFRGYGYTF.

The rearrangement uses TRBV27 and TRBJ2-7, with 8 bases identical to TRBD1. Germline V gene lookup returns CDR1 MNHEY and CDR2 SMNVEV (reference sequence). This CDR3 is built from 17 residues. Germline trimming cut 0 bases from V and 4 bases from J; bases unmatched to any gene: 11. The CDR3 reads CASSLSSQGALGYEQYF. CDR3 nucleotide sequence: TGTGCCAGCAGTTTATCGTCCCAGGGGGCGTTGGGATACGAGCAGTACTTC.

This clonotype was found a few times. V usage is TRBV27 and J usage is TRBJ2-7; the D gene is possibly TRBD2 (5 bases). The CDR3 is 13 residues long. The germline gives CDR1 MNHEY, CDR2 SMNVEV (reference sequence). Trimming pared 2 bases from V and 5 bases from J, leaving 10 bases between. In DNA, the CDR3 is TGTGCCAGCAGTTTAGGGCTAGCAAACGAGCAGTACTTC. Its protein is CASSLGLANEQYF.

The chain recombines TRBV6-1 with TRBJ1-5; D is unresolved. Germline CDR1 is MNHNS and CDR2 is SASEGT. Trimming stripped 4 bases from V and 0 bases from J, with 13 bases between. The CDR3 is made up of 16 amino acids. The chain's CDR3 is CASSVGRVYSNQPQHF. CDR3 DNA sequence: TGTGCCAGCAGTGTAGGGCGAGTGTATAGCAATCAGCCCCAGCATTTT.

This chain connects TRBV12-3 or TRBV12-4 to TRBJ2-7, with D hard to call. This CDR3 is built from 14 residues. The V end was cut by 6 bases, the J end by 4 bases, with 16 bases between. The CDR3 nucleotides read TGTGCCAGCAGAATGGGTGTTGGGCCTTACGAGCAGTACTTC. This gives the protein CASRMGVGPYEQYF.

This chain uses TRBV6-5 with TRBJ2-1; no clear D. This CDR3 has 14 residues. V lost 5 bases and J 5 bases, leaving 13 bases between the germline ends. Germline lookup yields CDR1 MNHEY and CDR2 SVGAGI. Written as DNA, the CDR3 is TGTGCCAGCAGTCCGGCTTTTAGTAACAATGAGCAGTTCTTC. Translating gives CASSPAFSNNEQFF.

J is TRBJ2-3 and V is TRBV12-3 or TRBV12-4; the match to TRBD2 covers 10 bases. V was clipped by 3 bases and J by 1 base; unmatched bases: 7. CDR3 size: 17 residues. The CDR3 protein is CASSLLAGEGGTDTQYF. The CDR3 DNA follows: TGTGCCAGCAGTTTGCTAGCGGGAGAGGGGGGCACAGATACGCAGTATTTT.

The chain is built from TRBV7-9 and TRBJ2-5, with D unresolved. This CDR3 has 14 residues. Germline V gives CDR1 SEHNR, CDR2 FQNEAQ (reference sequence). V lost 1 base to trimming and J lost 5 bases, with 11 bases between them. The CDR3 region is CASSLVTESETQYF. The CDR3 DNA sequence: TGTGCCAGCAGCTTAGTTACTGAATCGGAGACCCAGTACTTC. Using reference TRBV7-9 and TRBJ2-5 for the parts outside the CDR3, the full variable domain is DTGVSQNPRHKITKRGQNVTFRCDPISEHNRLYWYRQTLGQGPEFLTYFQNEAQLEKSRLLSDRFSAERPKGSFSTLEIQRTEQGDSAMYLCASSLVTESETQYFGPGTRLLVL.

V and J are TRBV9 and TRBJ2-7; TRBD2 might be the D (7 bases). Germline V gene data show CDR1 as SGDLS and CDR2 as YYNGEE. CDR3 length equals 14 residues. Trimming took 4 bases from V and 5 from J, leaving 16 bases between them. CDR3 loop: CASSLQGGVNEQYF. CDR3 nucleotide sequence: TGTGCCAGCAGCCTCCAAGGGGGGGTTAACGAGCAGTACTTC.

The V gene is TRBV19, the J gene TRBJ1-2, with 10 bases aligning to TRBD1. V lost 4 bases, J lost 4 bases, and 9 bases stayed unmatched. Germline lookup yields CDR1 LNHDA and CDR2 SQIVND (reference sequence). The CDR3 covers 16 residues. CDR3 region: CASSTSRTGGFYGYTF. The CDR3 nucleotides read TGTGCCAGTAGTACCAGCCGGACAGGGGGATTCTATGGCTACACCTTC.

This clonotype was recorded only once. The J gene is TRBJ2-7, the V gene TRBV27; the match to TRBD2 covers 10 bases. Per the germline V gene, CDR1 is MNHEY and CDR2 is SMNVEV (reference sequence). This CDR3 has 15 residues. V shed 7 bases and J 1 base; nucleotides not matched to a gene: 7. Here the CDR3 DNA reads TGTGCCAGCAAGGAAGGACTAGCGGATTCCTACGAGCAGTACTTC. Encoded protein: CASKEGLADSYEQYF.

The rearrangement links TRBV15 to TRBJ2-1; 8 bases match TRBD2. The V gene end was trimmed by 3 bases and the J gene end by 8 bases; junction bases not matched to a gene: 9. The CDR3 covers 15 residues. Germline V gene lookup returns CDR1 LNHNV and CDR2 YYDKDF (reference sequence). This CDR3 reads CATSSTGGRRDEQFF. CDR3 nucleotide sequence: TGTGCCACCAGCAGTACTGGCGGGAGGAGAGATGAGCAGTTCTTC.

CDR3 sequence (DNA): TGTGCCAGCAGTGTACAAGGGAGGGCTTTCTTT. As protein: CASSVQGRAFF. V usage is TRBV2 and J usage is TRBJ1-1; D unresolved. The CDR3 contains 11 residues. The germline V gene encodes CDR1 SNHLY and CDR2 FYNNEI. With 4 bases removed from V and 11 bases from J, the gap between germline ends came to 11 bases.

The CDR3 spells CAWRGERGPTGELFF. Here the CDR3 DNA reads TGTGCCTGGAGGGGAGAAAGGGGGCCCACCGGGGAGCTGTTTTTT. The gene calls are TRBV30 and TRBJ2-2; 7 positions match TRBD1. CDR1 and CDR2 from the germline V gene are GTSNPN and SVGIG (reference sequence). The CDR3 has 15 residues. Losses at the gene ends were 3 bases for V and 4 bases for J; bases not matched to a gene: 8.

The chain carries TRBV27 and TRBJ1-1; D gene ambiguous. CDR1 MNHEY and CDR2 SMNVEV come from the germline V gene (reference sequence). V was clipped by 7 bases and J by 4 bases, with 10 bases between them. There are 12 residues in the CDR3. This CDR3 is CASKNKVTEAFF. The CDR3 DNA reads TGTGCCAGCAAAAACAAGGTCACTGAAGCTTTCTTT.

The chain has TRBV13 and TRBJ2-7, with D hard to call. CDR3 length: 14 amino acids. V lost 0 bases and J 3 bases, leaving 9 bases between the germline ends. Germline loops: CDR1 PRHDT, CDR2 FYEKMQ (reference sequence). CDR3 loop: CASSLGLGLYEQYF. As DNA, the CDR3 is TGTGCCAGCAGCTTAGGCCTTGGTCTCTACGAGCAGTACTTC.

The gene calls are TRBV9 and TRBJ1-1; D gene unclear. V lost 4 bases to trimming and J lost 0 bases, with 13 bases between them. The CDR3 runs to 15 residues. Germline V gene data show CDR1 as SGDLS and CDR2 as YYNGEE. CDR3 sequence reads: CASSSGERLNTEAFF. Here the CDR3 DNA reads TGTGCCAGCAGCAGCGGGGAACGGTTGAACACTGAAGCTTTCTTT. The full variable domain, in which reference TRBV9 and TRBJ1-1 provide the parts outside the CDR3, is DSGVTQTPKHLITATGQRVTLRCSPRSGDLSVYWYQQSLDQGLQFLIQYYNGEERAKGNILERFSAQQFPDLHSELNLSSLELGDSALYFCASSSGERLNTEAFFGQGTRLTVV.

The rearrangement uses TRBV6-9 and TRBJ1-1; D is ambiguous. Trimming stripped 1 base from V and 7 bases from J, with 4 bases between. Germline assignment: CDR1 MNHGY and CDR2 SVAAGI. The CDR3 consists of 11 residues. This CDR3 is CASSYLVEAFF. DNA of the CDR3: TGTGCCAGCAGTTATTTGGTTGAAGCTTTCTTT.

This clonotype appeared once. The chain has TRBV2 and TRBJ1-5; 7 nucleotides agree with TRBD1. Germline V gene lookup returns CDR1 SNHLY and CDR2 FYNNEI. The V segment lost 6 bases and the J segment 5 bases; nucleotides outside the gene matches: 13. The CDR3 extends over 16 amino acids. CDR3 protein: CASRANRDSNYQPQHF. CDR3 DNA: TGTGCCAGCAGGGCGAACCGGGACAGCAACTATCAGCCCCAGCATTTT.

CDR3: CASSPPGGRAFF. The CDR3 nucleotides read TGTGCCAGCAGCCCCCCGGGGGGGCGAGCTTTCTTT. The V and J genes are TRBV27 and TRBJ1-1, with D possibly matching TRBD1 (6 bases). CDR1 is MNHEY, CDR2 SMNVEV, per germline (reference sequence). The CDR3 covers 12 residues. The V end lost 6 bases, the J end lost 10 bases, and 15 bases lay between the germline ends.